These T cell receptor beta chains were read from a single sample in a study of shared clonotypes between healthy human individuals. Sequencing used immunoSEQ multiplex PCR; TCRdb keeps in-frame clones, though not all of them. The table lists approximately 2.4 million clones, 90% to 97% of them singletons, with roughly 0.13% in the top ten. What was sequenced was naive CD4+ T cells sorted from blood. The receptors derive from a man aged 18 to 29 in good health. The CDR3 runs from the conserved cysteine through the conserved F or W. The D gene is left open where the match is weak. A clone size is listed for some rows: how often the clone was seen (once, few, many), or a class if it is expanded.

CDR3aa: CASSLESGPYEQYF
CDR3nt: TGCGCCAGCAGCTTGGAGTCAGGCCCCTACGAGCAGTACTTC
abundance: NA
j_gene: TRBJ2-7
v_gene: TRBV5-1
d_gene: NA

CDR3aa: CASSELAGGGADTQYF
CDR3nt: TGTGCCAGCAGCGAACTAGCGGGAGGAGGAGCAGATACGCAGTATTTT
abundance: once
j_gene: TRBJ2-3
v_gene: TRBV6-4
d_gene: TRBD2

CDR3aa: CASSFTSGKYQETQYF
CDR3nt: TGTGCCAGCAGCTTTACGAGTGGGAAGTACCAAGAGACCCAGTACTTC
abundance: NA
j_gene: TRBJ2-5
v_gene: TRBV11-2
d_gene: NA

CDR3aa: CASSPGPGQGAIDTQYF
CDR3nt: TGTGCCAGCAGCCCAGGGCCGGGACAGGGGGCAATAGATACGCAGTATTTT
abundance: NA
j_gene: TRBJ2-3
v_gene: TRBV11-2
d_gene: TRBD1

CDR3aa: CASSPRTGANEKLFF
CDR3nt: TGTGCCAGCAGTCCCCGGACAGGGGCTAATGAAAAACTGTTTTTT
abundance: NA
j_gene: TRBJ1-4
v_gene: TRBV6-5
d_gene: TRBD1

CDR3aa: CASSSSGPQHF
CDR3nt: TGTGCCAGTAGCAGTTCAGGGCCCCAGCATTTT
abundance: NA
j_gene: TRBJ1-5
v_gene: TRBV19
d_gene: NA

CDR3aa: CASSQDPVVWSPLHF
CDR3nt: TGCGCCAGCAGCCAAGATCCGGTTGTGTGGTCACCCCTCCACTTT
abundance: NA
j_gene: TRBJ1-6
v_gene: TRBV4-1
d_gene: NA

CDR3aa: CASSQAGPPSDEQFF
CDR3nt: TGCGCCAGCAGCCAAGCGGGCCCCCCCTCGGATGAGCAGTTCTTC
abundance: NA
j_gene: TRBJ2-1
v_gene: TRBV4-3
d_gene: NA

CDR3aa: CASSLGTLGPQHF
CDR3nt: TGTGCCAGCAGCTTGGGGACTTTGGGGCCCCAGCATTTT
abundance: once
j_gene: TRBJ1-5
v_gene: TRBV11-2
d_gene: NA

CDR3aa: CASSDKMNTEAFF
CDR3nt: TGTGCCAGCAGCGACAAAATGAACACTGAAGCTTTCTTT
abundance: NA
j_gene: TRBJ1-1
v_gene: TRBV6-1
d_gene: NA

CDR3aa: CAISGTSGSYEQYF
CDR3nt: TGTGCCATCAGTGGTACTAGCGGGAGCTACGAGCAGTACTTC
abundance: NA
j_gene: TRBJ2-7
v_gene: TRBV10-3
d_gene: TRBD2

CDR3aa: CASSPPPTGSHEQFF
CDR3nt: TGTGCCAGCAGTCCCCCCCCCACAGGGTCCCATGAGCAGTTCTTC
abundance: NA
j_gene: TRBJ2-1
v_gene: TRBV28
d_gene: NA

CDR3aa: CASSLGSTDTQYF
CDR3nt: TGTGCCAGCAGCTTGGGGAGCACAGATACGCAGTATTTT
abundance: NA
j_gene: TRBJ2-3
v_gene: TRBV5-6
d_gene: NA

CDR3aa: CASSLFPDVRGETQYF
CDR3nt: TGTGCCAGCAGTTTATTTCCAGACGTCCGTGGAGAGACCCAGTACTTC
abundance: NA
j_gene: TRBJ2-5
v_gene: TRBV27
d_gene: NA

CDR3aa: CASSWTGIPNQPQHF
CDR3nt: TGTGCCAGCAGTTGGACAGGGATTCCCAATCAGCCCCAGCATTTT
abundance: NA
j_gene: TRBJ1-5
v_gene: TRBV28
d_gene: TRBD1

CDR3aa: CASSERGQGLNTEAFF
CDR3nt: TGTGCCAGCAGTGAGAGGGGACAGGGGCTGAACACTGAAGCTTTCTTT
abundance: NA
j_gene: TRBJ1-1
v_gene: TRBV2
d_gene: TRBD1

CDR3aa: CASTLMGQGVGYTF
CDR3nt: TGTGCCAGCACCTTGATGGGACAGGGGGTTGGCTACACCTTC
abundance: NA
j_gene: TRBJ1-2
v_gene: TRBV7-2
d_gene: TRBD1

CDR3aa: CASSEVTVYQPQHF
CDR3nt: TGTGCCAGCAGTGAGGTGACAGTTTATCAGCCCCAGCATTTT
abundance: NA
j_gene: TRBJ1-5
v_gene: TRBV2
d_gene: NA

CDR3aa: CASSPWGGESEKLFF
CDR3nt: TGTGCCAGCAGCCCCTGGGGGGGGGAAAGTGAAAAACTGTTTTTT
abundance: NA
j_gene: TRBJ1-4
v_gene: TRBV11-2
d_gene: NA

CDR3aa: CASRPRQGMLDTQYF
CDR3nt: TGTGCCAGCAGGCCACGACAGGGGATGTTAGATACGCAGTATTTT
abundance: NA
j_gene: TRBJ2-3
v_gene: TRBV6-1
d_gene: TRBD1

CDR3aa: CASSYSRAGWPQHF
CDR3nt: TGTGCCAGCAGTTACTCCCGGGCAGGGTGGCCCCAGCATTTT
abundance: NA
j_gene: TRBJ1-5
v_gene: TRBV6-5
d_gene: NA

CDR3aa: CAWKQGGRNTEAFF
CDR3nt: TGTGCCTGGAAACAGGGGGGAAGGAACACTGAAGCTTTCTTT
abundance: NA
j_gene: TRBJ1-1
v_gene: TRBV30
d_gene: TRBD1

CDR3aa: CASSKRGDENQPQHF
CDR3nt: TGTGCCAGCAGCAAACGAGGAGACGAAAATCAGCCCCAGCATTTT
abundance: NA
j_gene: TRBJ1-5
v_gene: TRBV21-1
d_gene: NA

CDR3aa: CASSSDSYNSPLHF
CDR3nt: TGTGCCAGCAGCTCGGACAGTTATAATTCACCCCTCCACTTT
abundance: NA
j_gene: TRBJ1-6
v_gene: TRBV11-2
d_gene: NA

CDR3aa: CASSLGSAGTQYF
CDR3nt: TGTGCTAGCAGCTTAGGTAGCGCGGGGACCCAGTACTTC
abundance: NA
j_gene: TRBJ2-5
v_gene: TRBV7-7
d_gene: NA

CDR3aa: CASSTSSSLTGSMKQFF
CDR3nt: TGTGCCAGCAGCACCTCTAGCTCCTTGACAGGGTCTATGAAACAGTTCTTC
abundance: NA
j_gene: TRBJ2-1
v_gene: TRBV9
d_gene: TRBD1

CDR3aa: CASSNLQGALGLADYNEQFF
CDR3nt: TGTGCCAGCTCTAACCTACAGGGGGCGTTGGGACTAGCGGATTACAATGAGCAGTTCTTC
abundance: once
j_gene: TRBJ2-1
v_gene: TRBV18
d_gene: TRBD2

CDR3aa: CASSPGQGYTEAFF
CDR3nt: TGTGCCAGCAGCCCGGGACAGGGGTACACTGAAGCTTTCTTT
abundance: once
j_gene: TRBJ1-1
v_gene: TRBV7-8
d_gene: TRBD1

CDR3aa: CASSHAYEQYF
CDR3nt: TGTGCCAGCTCCCACGCTTACGAGCAGTACTTC
abundance: NA
j_gene: TRBJ2-7
v_gene: TRBV18
d_gene: NA

CDR3aa: CASSDGTQPQPQHF
CDR3nt: TGCGCCAGCAGTGACGGGACTCAACCCCAGCCCCAGCATTTT
abundance: NA
j_gene: TRBJ1-5
v_gene: TRBV10-1
d_gene: NA

CDR3aa: CASSPDRRNTGELFF
CDR3nt: TGTGCCAGCAGCCCGGACAGGCGGAACACCGGGGAGCTGTTTTTT
abundance: NA
j_gene: TRBJ2-2
v_gene: TRBV7-2
d_gene: TRBD1

CDR3aa: CASSPAGRIDHEQFF
CDR3nt: TGTGCCAGCAGCCCGGCAGGGCGAATCGACCATGAGCAGTTCTTC
abundance: NA
j_gene: TRBJ2-1
v_gene: TRBV7-8
d_gene: NA

CDR3aa: CASSATRGNTIYF
CDR3nt: TGTGCCAGCAGTGCGACAAGGGGAAACACCATATATTTT
abundance: NA
j_gene: TRBJ1-3
v_gene: TRBV25-1
d_gene: NA

CDR3aa: CASSRTSVTGELFF
CDR3nt: TGCGCCAGCAGCCGGACTAGCGTTACCGGGGAGCTGTTTTTT
abundance: NA
j_gene: TRBJ2-2
v_gene: TRBV5-1
d_gene: TRBD2

CDR3aa: CASSQRQDTGELFF
CDR3nt: TGCGCCAGCAGCCAGCGACAGGACACCGGGGAGCTGTTTTTT
abundance: NA
j_gene: TRBJ2-2
v_gene: TRBV4-1
d_gene: NA

CDR3aa: CASSEVSDTQYF
CDR3nt: TGCGCCAGCAGTGAGGTATCCGATACGCAGTATTTT
abundance: once
j_gene: TRBJ2-3
v_gene: TRBV10-2
d_gene: NA

CDR3aa: CASSDRENQPQHF
CDR3nt: TGTGCCAGCAGTGACAGGGAGAATCAGCCCCAGCATTTT
abundance: NA
j_gene: TRBJ1-5
v_gene: TRBV6-4
d_gene: NA

CDR3aa: CSAGSRLPGTNEKLFF
CDR3nt: TGCAGCGCCGGATCCCGGCTCCCCGGGACTAATGAAAAACTGTTTTTT
abundance: NA
j_gene: TRBJ1-4
v_gene: TRBV29-1
d_gene: NA

CDR3aa: CAWDGQGAIRAFF
CDR3nt: TGTGCCTGGGACGGACAGGGGGCAATCAGAGCTTTCTTT
abundance: NA
j_gene: TRBJ1-1
v_gene: TRBV30
d_gene: TRBD1